This TCR beta chain was retrieved from a study of OX40 agonist ivuxolimab in advanced cancers. Across the whole study: Patients undergoing dose escalation presented with hepatocellular carcinoma, melanoma, renal cell or head and neck cancer. Mean age 60 years, range about 20 to 79; approximately 80% male.

Assay used: immunoSEQ multiplex PCR; TCRdb lists only in-frame clones, some missing. This table holds some 70,000 clones, 90% to 95% found once. Note on this clone: Its antigen remains unknown.

The CDR3 contains 14 residues. CDR1 and CDR2 (germline): ENHRY, SYGVKD. The V gene end was trimmed by 4 bases and the J gene end by 7 bases; junction bases not matched to a gene: 6. Study-wide results and limits: The study found among the lowest clonal expansion in partial responders at 0.1-3.0 mg/kg. Dosing at 0.1 to 3.0 mg/kg was accompanied by clonal expansion of CD4+ and CD8+ blood T cells by week 6.

The source is an adult with an advanced solid tumor such as melanoma, head and neck, liver or kidney cancer. Sequenced here: CD4+ or CD8+ T cells sorted from blood, sampled in a trial of the OX40 agonist ivuxolimab. The chain uses TRBV10-3 and TRBJ2-4, with 8 nucleotides matching TRBD2. The CDR3 DNA reads as TGTGCCATCAGTGGGGCGGGGGGCAGCAACATTCAGTACTTC. Protein sequence: CAISGAGGSNIQYF.